This TCR beta chain originates from a study of blood T cell repertoires in COVID-19. Study-level information: The United States, Italy and Spain provided the acute and convalescent COVID-19 samples. PBMCs, B-cell-depleted T cells, or T cells were the source of the cDNA or gDNA that made up the material.

As originally analysed: By means of reference gene primer amplification, nucleated cell counts were estimated. Sequenced by immunoSEQ multiplex PCR; TCRdb stores in-frame clones only, minus some. For V, J and clone size, that table is used; D and trimming come from the DNA. The sample contains hundreds of thousands of clones, 83% of which appear only once. Seattle's enrolled individuals joined amid active infection and were then monitored longitudinally. CDR1 is SGHTA, CDR2 FQGNSA, per germline. The CDR3 covers 17 residues. V shed 5 bases and J 4 bases; nucleotides not matched to a gene: 14. V is TRBV7-2 and J is TRBJ2-7, with 10 bases aligning to TRBD2. The receptor was derived from a woman aged 25 to 39 with COVID-19, enrolled during active disease. Sequencing input: peripheral blood. CDR3 DNA sequence: TGTGCCAGCAGCGCCCGTCCCCTAGCGGGAGAAACTTACGAGCAGTACTTC. Amino acids: CASSARPLAGETYEQYF.